The table lists the clone carrying this T cell receptor beta chain with a count of one. Its target is unknown. This sample is part of a study of cytomegalovirus exposure and HLA in healthy donors. Background on the study: In a later analysis, the roughly 120 validation repertoires were reported to have used the same platform as the 600 to 700 first-cohort repertoires.

Notes on the study in general: Cytomegalovirus association was listed for approximately 150 TCR beta chains. The classifier, whose performance was assessed in both the original and validation cohorts, reportedly diagnosed cytomegalovirus status with high specificity and sensitivity. Most TCR sequences were uncommon, yet certain public TCRs appeared in many donors.

Using immunoSEQ multiplex PCR, the repertoire was profiled, and TCRdb retains in-frame clones only, with some absent. The sample contains around 86,000 clones, roughly 92% of which appear only once. The CDR3 has 18 residues. Trimming left V 6 bases short and J 0 bases short, with 22 bases between. Germline V gene data show CDR1 as MDHEN and CDR2 as SYDVKM. The clonotype was recovered from a woman in her twenties or thirties in good health and CMV-seropositive. The chain combines TRBV28 with TRBJ2-3, with TRBD2 as a possible D gene (6 bases). Sequencing used PBMCs. CDR3 protein: CASSLMGGGSTSTDTQYF. The CDR3, as DNA: TGTGCCAGCAGCCTTATGGGGGGTGGCAGCACTAGCACAGATACGCAGTATTTT.